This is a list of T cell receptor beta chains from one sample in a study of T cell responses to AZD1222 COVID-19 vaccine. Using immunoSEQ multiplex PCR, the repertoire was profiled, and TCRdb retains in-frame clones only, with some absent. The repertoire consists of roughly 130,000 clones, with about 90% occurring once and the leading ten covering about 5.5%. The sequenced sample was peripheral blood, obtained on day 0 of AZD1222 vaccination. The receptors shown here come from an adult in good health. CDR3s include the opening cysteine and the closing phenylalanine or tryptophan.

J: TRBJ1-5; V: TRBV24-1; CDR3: CATSDPSNQPQHF
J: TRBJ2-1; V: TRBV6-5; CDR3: CASSGTEINEQFF
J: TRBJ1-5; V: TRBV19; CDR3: CASDGGADQPQHF
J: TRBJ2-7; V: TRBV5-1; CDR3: CASSLVGGSTYEQYF
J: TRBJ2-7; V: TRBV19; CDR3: CASSIAARYSYEQYF
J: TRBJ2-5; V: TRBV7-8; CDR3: CASSLRSGTQQETQYF
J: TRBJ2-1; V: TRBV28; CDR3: CASAGGGLSEQFF
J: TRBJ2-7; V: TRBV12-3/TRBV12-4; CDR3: CASSLNEQYF
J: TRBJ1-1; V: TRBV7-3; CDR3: CASSNPKTGKNTEAFF
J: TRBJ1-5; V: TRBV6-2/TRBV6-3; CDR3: CASSYNSNQPQHF
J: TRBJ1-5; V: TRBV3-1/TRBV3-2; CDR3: CASSQGGRSNQPQHF
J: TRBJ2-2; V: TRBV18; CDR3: CASSAGGTGELFF
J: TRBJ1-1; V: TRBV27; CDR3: CASSLGGEAFF
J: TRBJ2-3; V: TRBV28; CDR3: CASTRVDRDVDTQYF
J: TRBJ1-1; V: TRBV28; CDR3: CASRGWGRAFF
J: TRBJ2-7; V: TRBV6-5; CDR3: CASSYAGGLNYEQYF
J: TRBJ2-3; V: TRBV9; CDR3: CASSVGLAGVSDTQYF
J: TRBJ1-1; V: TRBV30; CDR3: CAWSAVKAFF
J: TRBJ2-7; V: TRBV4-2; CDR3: CASSHLAGPYEQYF
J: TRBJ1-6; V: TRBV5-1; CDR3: CASSLGVNNSPLHF
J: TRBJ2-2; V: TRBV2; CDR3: CASSARNTGELFF
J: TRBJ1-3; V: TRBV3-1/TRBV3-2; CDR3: CASSRGTGLSGNTIYF
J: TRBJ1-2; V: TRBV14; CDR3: CASSSTGGPFYGYTF
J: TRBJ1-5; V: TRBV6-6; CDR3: CASGQGRIQPQHF
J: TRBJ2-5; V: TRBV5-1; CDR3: CASSWKETQYF
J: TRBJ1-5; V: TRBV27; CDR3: CASSLTDGSNQPQHF
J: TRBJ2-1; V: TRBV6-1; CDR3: CASSEWMAGRRLYNEQFF
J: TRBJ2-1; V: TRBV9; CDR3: CASSVATSWSSYNEQFF
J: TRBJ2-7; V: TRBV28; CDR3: CASRQESGKPYEQYF
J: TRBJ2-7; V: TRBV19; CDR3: CASSVGTGESYEQYF
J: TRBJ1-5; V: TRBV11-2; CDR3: CASSVGVNQPQHF
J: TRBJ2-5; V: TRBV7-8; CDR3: CASSLTSGRLETQYF
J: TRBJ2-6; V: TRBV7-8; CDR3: CASSLGKLAGTGANVLTF
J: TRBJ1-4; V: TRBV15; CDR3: CATSRGLNEKLFF
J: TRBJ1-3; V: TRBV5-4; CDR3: CASSLAGRGGNTIYF
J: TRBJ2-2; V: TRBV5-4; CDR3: CASSLELAPGELFF
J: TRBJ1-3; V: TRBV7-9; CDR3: CASSLQTGRSGNTIYF
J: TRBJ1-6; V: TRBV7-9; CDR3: CASSQGGQGNSPLHF
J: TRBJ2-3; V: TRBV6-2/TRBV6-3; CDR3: CASSFRLAGGPESTDTQYF